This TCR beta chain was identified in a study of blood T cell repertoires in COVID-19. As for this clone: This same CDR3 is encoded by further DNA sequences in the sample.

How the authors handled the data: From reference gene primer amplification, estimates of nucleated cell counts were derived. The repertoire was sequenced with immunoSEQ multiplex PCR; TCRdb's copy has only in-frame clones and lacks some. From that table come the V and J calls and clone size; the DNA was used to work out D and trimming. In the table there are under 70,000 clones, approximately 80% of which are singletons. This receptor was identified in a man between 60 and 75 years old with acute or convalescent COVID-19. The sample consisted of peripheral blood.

The CDR3 region is CASSYLLGRGYYEQYF. CDR3 nucleotide sequence: TGCGCCAGCAGCTATCTGCTGGGTAGGGGTTACTACGAGCAGTACTTC. The chain uses TRBV5-1 and TRBJ2-7, with D maybe TRBD1 (5 bases). Germline values: CDR1 SGHRS, CDR2 YFSETQ. Trimming took off 3 bases at V and 3 bases at J, with 19 bases between the two ends. The CDR3 runs to 16 residues.